The 5 T cell receptor beta chains below all came from one sample that was sequenced in a study of T cell responses to AZD1222 COVID-19 vaccine (dated by TCRdb to about 2021). The sample's time point, from its label and the paper: about 28 days (+/-7) after the second vaccine dose. Libraries were built with the immunoSEQ multiplex PCR assay. Held by TCRdb, this immuneACCESS table contains in-frame sequences only and omits some clones. Under half of the omission traces to an unresolved V gene where checked; the cause of the rest is unknown. The sample yields tens of thousands of clones; approximately 90% were counted once. About 10% of the sample rests with the top ten. The sample in question was peripheral blood, obtained 28 days after the second AZD1222 dose. These receptors originate from an adult who received the AZD1222 COVID-19 vaccine.

This clone was seen only once. This chain uses TRBV4-1 with TRBJ2-3, with TRBD2 matching 13 bases. Per germline, CDR1 MGHRA and CDR2 YSYEKL. CDR3 length: 17 residues. J was trimmed by 1 base and V by 3 bases; bases with no gene match: 4. CDR3 nucleotides: TGCGCCAGCAGCCACTTTGGACTAGCGGGGGGCACAGATACGCAGTATTTT. The encoded protein is CASSHFGLAGGTDTQYF.

This chain uses TRBV19 with TRBJ1-1, with D uncertain. This CDR3 has 14 residues. V was trimmed by 6 bases and J by 5 bases, leaving 16 bases between them. Per germline, CDR1 LNHDA and CDR2 SQIVND (reference sequence). For the CDR3, the DNA is TGTGCCAGTAGCCGCGGGGAGCTTAGTACTGAAGCTTTCTTT. This translates into CASSRGELSTEAFF.

The V and J genes are TRBV29-1 and TRBJ2-5; 8 positions match TRBD2. The CDR3 consists of 13 residues. The J segment lost 7 bases and the V segment lost 3 bases, leaving 7 bases of the junction unmatched. The V gene's germline CDR1 is SQVTM and CDR2 ANQGSEA. CDR3 DNA sequence: TGCAGCGTTGATTTACGGGGGGGAGCGACCCAGTACTTC. It specifies CSVDLRGGATQYF.

This chain links TRBV6-5 with TRBJ2-7; TRBD2 matches 9 bases. The germline V gene encodes CDR1 MNHEY and CDR2 SVGAGI. The CDR3 runs 13 residues. V was pared by 7 bases and J by 6 bases, with 7 bases of the junction left unmatched. The CDR3 DNA is TGTGCCAGCACCGGGACTAGCCTCTCCGAGCAGTACTTC. Amino acids: CASTGTSLSEQYF.

J is TRBJ2-1 and V is TRBV5-1; D may correspond to TRBD1 or TRBD2 (5 bases each). Germline CDR1 reads SGHRS; CDR2 reads YFSETQ. CDR3 length: 12 residues. The germline V and J ends were trimmed by 4 bases and 9 bases, with 11 bases remaining between them. The CDR3: CASSRGVSEQFF. The CDR3 DNA is TGCGCCAGCAGCCGAGGGGTGAGTGAGCAGTTCTTC.